This T cell receptor (beta chain) was sequenced during a study of human T cells and chemical hapten exposure. Unfractionated whole blood was the source from which total RNA was extracted. The V gene's germline CDR1 is LGHDT and CDR2 YNNKEL (reference sequence). The length of the CDR3 is 15 residues. The V end lost 3 bases, the J end lost 2 bases, and 10 bases lay between the germline ends. TCRdb reanalysed the 5' RACE reads using MiXCR and keeps one entry per CDR3 protein. The sample includes 65,000 to 95,000 distinct CDR3 sequences, more than 7.5% of them seen just once. This clonotype was picked up a small number of times.

This chain connects TRBV3-1 to TRBJ2-2; no firm D call. This TCR was recovered from a male donor in good health. The CDR3 loop reads CASSHNGDNTGELFF. CDR3 nucleotides: TGTGCCAGCAGCCATAACGGTGACAACACCGGGGAGCTGTTTTTT.